These 21 T cell receptor beta chains were sequenced from one sample in a study of CD8 T cells in ankylosing spondylitis. TCRdb reanalysed the 5' RACE reads using MiXCR and keeps one entry per CDR3 protein. The sample shows approximately 250,000 distinct CDR3 sequences, more than 9% of them seen only once. Sequenced: blood, either unsorted or a sorted T cell fraction (not recorded which). The receptor source for this set is a male donor with ankylosing spondylitis or in good health (not recorded which).

The sample holds many counts of this clonotype. This chain uses TRBV10-1 with TRBJ1-1, with 7 bases matching TRBD1. V trimming: 5 bases; J trimming: 2 bases; junction bases outside the gene matches: 5. Germline CDR1 and CDR2: WNHNN and SYGVQD (reference sequence). This CDR3 has 14 residues. This CDR3 is CASSPGTANTEAFF. The CDR3 DNA reads as TGCGCCAGCAGTCCCGGGACAGCTAACACTGAAGCTTTCTTT.

This clonotype has only a few counts. This chain connects TRBV5-1 to TRBJ2-3; TRBD2 matches 12 bases. The CDR3 is made up of 15 amino acids. J gave up 2 bases and V 8 bases, and 6 bases lay outside the gene matches. Germline lookup yields CDR1 SGHRS and CDR2 YFSETQ. The CDR3 region has the DNA TGCGCCAGTTCACTAGCGGGGGGTTACACAGATACGCAGTATTTT. Translated: CASSLAGGYTDTQYF.

This clonotype occurred many times. V and J are TRBV6-5 and TRBJ1-1; unclear D gene. Trimming took 0 bases from V and 1 from J, leaving 6 bases between them. Germline CDR1 is MNHEY and CDR2 is SVGAGI. CDR3 length: 14 residues. CDR3 sequence reads: CASSYSNGNTEAFF. The DNA of the CDR3 is TGTGCCAGCAGTTACTCGAACGGGAACACTGAAGCTTTCTTT.

Many counts were recorded for this clonotype. The chain recombines TRBV7-9 with TRBJ2-3, with 7 bases lining up with TRBD2. CDR3 length: 15 amino acids. Germline V gives CDR1 SEHNR, CDR2 FQNEAQ (reference sequence). J was trimmed by 3 bases and V by 8 bases; bases with no gene match: 11. This CDR3 reads CASELRGGSTDTQYF. CDR3 nucleotide sequence: TGTGCCAGCGAGCTTAGAGGCGGGAGTACAGATACGCAGTATTTT.

This clonotype was seen at least ten times. The gene calls are TRBV20-1 and TRBJ2-5, with TRBD1 identical over 7 bases. The CDR3 runs to 13 residues. Germline V gives CDR1 DFQATT, CDR2 SNEGSKA (reference sequence). Unmatched junction bases numbered 3, after V lost 4 bases and J lost 1 base. The CDR3: CSANGQAQETQYF. CDR3 bases: TGCAGTGCTAACGGACAGGCCCAAGAGACCCAGTACTTC.

This clonotype was counted at least ten times. The genes are TRBV29-1 and TRBJ2-5, with D perhaps assigned TRBD1 or TRBD2 (5 bases each). This CDR3 spans 14 amino acids. Germline V gene lookup returns CDR1 SQVTM and CDR2 ANQGSEA. V lost 4 bases, J lost 5 bases, and 17 bases lay in between. This CDR3 reads CSVGYEGNWETQYF. The CDR3 coding sequence is TGCAGCGTTGGCTACGAGGGGAATTGGGAGACCCAGTACTTC.

This clonotype occurred many times. The V gene is TRBV30, the J gene TRBJ2-5; tentative D call: TRBD1 (6 bases). CDR1 and CDR2 from the germline V gene are GTSNPN and SVGIG (reference sequence). The CDR3 is made up of 15 amino acids. Trimming left V 4 bases short and J 4 bases short, with 19 bases between. CDR3 region: CAWTSRGPAGETQYF. DNA of the CDR3: TGTGCCTGGACCAGCAGGGGCCCTGCGGGAGAGACCCAGTACTTC. Variable domain in full (rest from reference TRBV30 and TRBJ2-5): SQTIHQWPATLVQPVGSPLSLECTVEGTSNPNLYWYRQAAGRGLQLLFYSVGIGQISSEVPQNLSASRPQDRQFILSSKKLLLSDSGFYLCAWTSRGPAGETQYFGPGTRLLVL.

This clonotype was recorded at least ten times. The rearrangement uses TRBV29-1 and TRBJ2-7; TRBD2 is a possible D gene (5 bases). The V and J ends lost 6 bases and 7 bases respectively, with 22 bases between them. Germline assignment: CDR1 SQVTM and CDR2 ANQGSEA. The length of the CDR3 is 14 residues. CDR3 in amino acids: CSVRDPRDPTEQYF. In nucleotides, the CDR3 is TGCAGCGTCCGGGATCCCCGGGATCCAACTGAGCAGTACTTC.

This clonotype was found many times. This chain uses TRBV25-1 with TRBJ1-6; D gene unclear. CDR1 is MGHDK and CDR2 is SYGVNS in the germline V gene. The length of the CDR3 is 15 residues. V was shortened by 2 bases and J by 6 bases, with 11 bases between the two germline ends. The CDR3 coding sequence is TGTGCCAGCAGTGAACCGGCTCGCTCTAATTCACCCCTCCACTTT. Translating it yields CASSEPARSNSPLHF.

This clonotype was recorded at least ten times. V is TRBV11-1 and J is TRBJ2-1, with 11 bases matching TRBD2. V dropped 3 bases and J dropped 0; count of bases not matched to a gene: 13. Germline V CDR1 and CDR2: SGHAT, FQDESV (reference sequence). The CDR3 runs 20 residues. As DNA, the CDR3 is TGTGCCAGCAGCTTTCGTCGACCCGGGACTAGCGGCGGCTCCTACAATGAGCAGTTCTTC. This sequence encodes CASSFRRPGTSGGSYNEQFF.

V usage is TRBV11-1 and J usage is TRBJ1-1, with D perhaps TRBD1 (5 bases). The CDR3 is 11 amino acids. Trimming removed 3 bases at V and 11 bases at J, with 10 bases between. The germline V gene encodes CDR1 SGHAT and CDR2 FQDESV (reference sequence). CDR3 loop: CASSLGPGAFF. In DNA, the CDR3 is TGTGCCAGCAGCTTGGGACCGGGGGCTTTCTTT.

This clonotype came up many times. V gene TRBV2 combines with J gene TRBJ2-7; D remains ambiguous. V lost 4 bases, J lost 0 bases, and 13 bases lay in between. Germline loops: CDR1 SNHLY, CDR2 FYNNEI. The CDR3 runs 15 residues. The CDR3 sequence is CASSGTARYSYEQYF. The CDR3 bases are TGTGCCAGCAGTGGGACGGCCAGGTACTCCTACGAGCAGTACTTC.

This clonotype was counted only a few times. This chain joins TRBV20-1 and TRBJ2-3; D is ambiguous. The germline V gene has CDR1 DFQATT and CDR2 SNEGSKA (reference sequence). V lost 0 bases, J lost 4 bases, and 5 bases lay in between. The CDR3 covers 12 residues. CDR3 bases: TGCAGTGCTAGAGATAGGGCAGATACGCAGTATTTT. Protein: CSARDRADTQYF.

This clonotype has ten or more counts. The V call is TRBV30, the J call TRBJ2-2; D ambiguous. This CDR3 is 12 amino acids long. Germline CDR1 reads GTSNPN; CDR2 reads SVGIG (reference sequence). Deletions cut 4 bases from V and 4 bases from J, with 7 bases between. In nucleotides, the CDR3 is TGTGCCTGGAAACCCGTCACCGGGGAGCTGTTTTTT. It codes for CAWKPVTGELFF.

This clonotype occurred many times. The chain carries TRBV5-5 and TRBJ1-2, with D maybe TRBD1 (5 bases). The CDR3 loop spans 15 amino acids. Germline CDR1 is SGHKS and CDR2 is YYEKEE (reference sequence). Trimming cost V 4 bases and J 2 bases, with 15 bases left between them. The CDR3 reads CASSPPTVRNYGYTF. The DNA of the CDR3 is TGTGCCAGCAGCCCCCCGACAGTCAGGAACTATGGCTACACCTTC.

This clonotype was found many times. The V call is TRBV12-3 or TRBV12-4, the J call TRBJ1-5, with D uncertain. Trimming pared 1 base from V and 0 bases from J, leaving 1 base between. This CDR3 region has 13 residues. In DNA, the CDR3 is TGTGCCAGCAGTTTAGTTAGCAATCAGCCCCAGCATTTT. Translated, it gives CASSLVSNQPQHF.

This clonotype was seen many times. The genes are TRBV20-1 and TRBJ1-1, with TRBD1 identical over 8 bases. The V and J ends lost 0 bases and 5 bases, in that order; junction bases with no gene match: 5. Germline CDR1 and CDR2: DFQATT and SNEGSKA (reference sequence). The length of the CDR3 is 14 residues. CDR3 DNA: TGCAGTGCTAGAGATGGGACAGGTAGGACTGAAGCTTTCTTT. This codes for CSARDGTGRTEAFF.

This clonotype has only a few counts. J is TRBJ2-7 and V is TRBV30; D ambiguous. CDR1 GTSNPN and CDR2 SVGIG come from the germline V gene (reference sequence). CDR3 length equals 13 residues. With 4 bases removed from V and 0 bases from J, the gap between germline ends came to 10 bases. The CDR3 loop is CAWNYLSSYEQYF. The CDR3, as DNA: TGTGCCTGGAACTATCTAAGCTCCTACGAGCAGTACTTC.

This clonotype was counted many times. V is TRBV7-9 and J is TRBJ1-6; 9 bases align to TRBD1. Germline trimming cut 5 bases from V and 8 bases from J; bases unmatched to any gene: 10. CDR1 is SEHNR, CDR2 FQNEAQ, per germline (reference sequence). There are 16 residues in the CDR3. The CDR3 spells CASSRLTGGNYSPLHF. CDR3 DNA sequence: TGTGCCAGCAGCCGGCTGACAGGGGGAAATTATTCACCCCTCCACTTT. The full variable domain, rest sourced from reference TRBV7-9 and TRBJ1-6, is DTGVSQNPRHKITKRGQNVTFRCDPISEHNRLYWYRQTLGQGPEFLTYFQNEAQLEKSRLLSDRFSAERPKGSFSTLEIQRTEQGDSAMYLCASSRLTGGNYSPLHFGNGTRLTVT.

This clonotype was found many times. V and J are TRBV20-1 and TRBJ2-5; TRBD1 agrees at 9 bases. The CDR3 consists of 13 residues. Germline V CDR1 and CDR2: DFQATT, SNEGSKA (reference sequence). V trimming: 5 bases; J trimming: 6 bases; junction bases outside the gene matches: 7. In DNA form, the CDR3 reads TGCAGTGCTCCGGGACAGGGCGGGCAGACCCAGTACTTC. As protein: CSAPGQGGQTQYF.

This clonotype has at least ten counts. The rearrangement uses TRBV6-6 and TRBJ1-5, with D uncertain. V gave up 5 bases and J gave up 7 bases, with 12 bases separating them. The germline CDR1 and CDR2 sequences are MNHNY and SVGAGI (reference sequence). The CDR3 covers 13 residues. The CDR3 is CASSRLFNQPQHF. In DNA, the CDR3 is TGTGCCAGCAGTCGGTTGTTCAACCAGCCCCAGCATTTT.